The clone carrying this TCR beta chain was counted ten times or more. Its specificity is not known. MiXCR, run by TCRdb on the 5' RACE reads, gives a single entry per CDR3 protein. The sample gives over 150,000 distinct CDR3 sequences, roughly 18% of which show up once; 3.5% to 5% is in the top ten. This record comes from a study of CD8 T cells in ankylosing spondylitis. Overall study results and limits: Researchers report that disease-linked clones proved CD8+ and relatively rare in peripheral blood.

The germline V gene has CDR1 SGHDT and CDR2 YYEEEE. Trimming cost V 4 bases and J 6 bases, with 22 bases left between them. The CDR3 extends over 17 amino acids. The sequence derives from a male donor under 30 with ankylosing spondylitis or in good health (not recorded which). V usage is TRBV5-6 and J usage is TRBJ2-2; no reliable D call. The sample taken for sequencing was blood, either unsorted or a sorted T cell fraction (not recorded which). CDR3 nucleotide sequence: TGTGCCAGCAGCGAATTAACGGCCAAATTCATGGCCGGGGAGCTGTTTTTT. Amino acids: CASSELTAKFMAGELFF.